This passage covers 7 T cell receptor beta chains from one sample sequenced in a study of control samples from healthy donors and cancer patients. Profiling relied on immunoSEQ multiplex PCR, and the TCRdb table lists in-frame clones only, not all of them. In the table there are roughly 170,000 clones, 94% of which are singletons. Specimen: blood. All receptors come from a woman between 18 and 30 years old in good health.

This chain uses TRBV28 with TRBJ1-1; no clear D. CDR1 MDHEN and CDR2 SYDVKM come from the germline V gene. V shed 4 bases and J shed 1 base, with 7 bases lying between them. The CDR3 consists of 13 residues. For the CDR3, the DNA is TGTGCCAGCAGTTCCGGACGGAACACTGAAGCTTTCTTT. It codes for CASSSGRNTEAFF. Filled out from reference TRBV28 and TRBJ1-1, the complete variable domain reads DVKVTQSSRYLVKRTGEKVFLECVQDMDHENMFWYRQDPGLGLRLIYFSYDVKMKEKGDIPEGYSVSREKKERFSLILESASTNQTSMYLCASSSGRNTEAFFGQGTRLTVV.

The chain couples TRBV29-1 to TRBJ2-5; possibly TRBD2 for D (6 bases). The CDR3 is 15 residues long. Germline V gene sequence: CDR1 SQVTM, CDR2 ANQGSEA. The DNA for the CDR3 is TGCAGTCACATCGGAAGGCGGGGTTACCAAGAGACCCAGTACTTC. This translates into CSHIGRRGYQETQYF.

The chain is built from TRBV2 and TRBJ2-7; D is unclear. V was shortened by 6 bases and J by 4 bases, with 13 bases between the two germline ends. The CDR3 is 13 amino acids. The germline CDR1 and CDR2 sequences are SNHLY and FYNNEI. DNA for the CDR3: TGTGCCAGCAGATGGAACCGAGATTACGAGCAGTACTTC. Its translation is CASRWNRDYEQYF.

The chain links TRBV7-2 to TRBJ2-2; unclear D gene. Trimming removed 5 bases from V and 7 bases from J, with 11 bases in between. Germline V gene sequence: CDR1 SGHTA, CDR2 FQGNSA. The CDR3 length is 13 residues. The CDR3 loop is CASSLHLGGELFF. DNA of the CDR3: TGTGCCAGCAGCCTACATTTGGGCGGGGAGCTGTTTTTT. The full variable domain, rest sourced from reference TRBV7-2 and TRBJ2-2, is GAGVSQSPSNKVTEKGKDVELRCDPISGHTALYWYRQSLGQGLEFLIYFQGNSAPDKSGLPSDRFSAERTGGSVSTLTIQRTQQEDSAVYLCASSLHLGGELFFGEGSRLTVL.

On this clone itself: The sample contains more than one DNA sequence encoding this CDR3. The chain uses TRBV3-1 (or the pseudogene TRBV3-2) and TRBJ2-5; TRBD2 might be the D (6 bases). With 1 base removed from V and 4 bases from J, the gap between germline ends came to 7 bases. The CDR3 totals 13 residues. The germline V gene has CDR1 LGHDT and CDR2 YNNKEL (reference sequence). The CDR3 nucleotides are TGTGCCAGCAGCCAAGTGGGGGGAGAGACCCAGTACTTC. Residues: CASSQVGGETQYF.

Here the CDR3 reads CASSKREGRWETQYF. CDR3 sequence (DNA): TGTGCCAGTAGTAAACGGGAGGGCCGATGGGAGACCCAGTACTTC. The chain is built from TRBV19 and TRBJ2-5; 8 nucleotides line up with TRBD2. The CDR3 covers 15 residues. Trimming took 4 bases from V and 5 from J; bases not matched to a gene: 9. Germline CDR1 reads LNHDA; CDR2 reads SQIVND (reference sequence).

This sequence joins TRBV15 and TRBJ1-2, with a possible D match to TRBD1 (6 bases). Between the trimmed V and J ends, which lost 2 bases and 3 bases, there was a span of 10 bases. The CDR3 is made up of 14 amino acids. Germline CDR1 reads LNHNV; CDR2 reads YYDKDF (reference sequence). The CDR3, as DNA: TGTGCCACCAGCAGAAGAACAGGGTACTATGGCTACACCTTC. It encodes CATSRRTGYYGYTF.